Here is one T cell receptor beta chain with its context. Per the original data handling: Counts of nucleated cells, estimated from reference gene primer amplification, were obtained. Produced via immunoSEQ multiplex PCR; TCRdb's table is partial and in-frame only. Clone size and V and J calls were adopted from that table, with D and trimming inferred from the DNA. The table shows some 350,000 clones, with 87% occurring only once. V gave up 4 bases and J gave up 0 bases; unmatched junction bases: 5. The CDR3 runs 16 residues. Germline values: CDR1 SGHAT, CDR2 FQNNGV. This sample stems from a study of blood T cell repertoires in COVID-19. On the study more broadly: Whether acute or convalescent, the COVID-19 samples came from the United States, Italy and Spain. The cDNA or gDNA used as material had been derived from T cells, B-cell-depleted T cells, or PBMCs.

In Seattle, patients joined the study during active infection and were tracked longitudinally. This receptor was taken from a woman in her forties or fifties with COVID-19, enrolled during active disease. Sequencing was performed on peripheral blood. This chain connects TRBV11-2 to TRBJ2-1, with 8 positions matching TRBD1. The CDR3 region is CASSSGQGSSYNEQFF. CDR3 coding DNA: TGTGCCAGCAGCTCTGGACAGGGAAGCTCCTACAATGAGCAGTTCTTC.